This T cell receptor (beta chain) was obtained from a study of T cell responses to AZD1222 COVID-19 vaccine. General study findings and limits: Most donors were white British, females outnumbered males, and clonal diversity was possibly underestimated. All repertoire sampling was performed exclusively after the peak T cell response.

In regard to this clone: Its antigen remains unknown.

Some clones are missing from TCRdb's copy, which holds only in-frame ones; the method was immunoSEQ multiplex PCR. The sample lists around 210,000 clones; about 95% were seen once. The source of this sequence is an adult who received the MenACWY meningococcal vaccine as a control. Sequences were derived from peripheral blood, sampled 28 days after the second dose of the MenACWY control vaccine.

CDR3 residues: CASSVSGTGGNEQFF. CDR3 bases: TGTGCCAGCAGCGTCTCCGGGACAGGGGGGAATGAGCAGTTCTTC. The chain uses TRBV9 and TRBJ2-1; 11 bases line up with TRBD1. The V gene's germline CDR1 is SGDLS and CDR2 YYNGEE. This CDR3 region has 15 residues. The V and J ends lost 2 bases and 7 bases, in that order; junction bases with no gene match: 5. The full variable domain, its missing parts supplied by reference TRBV9 and TRBJ2-1, is DSGVTQTPKHLITATGQRVTLRCSPRSGDLSVYWYQQSLDQGLQFLIQYYNGEERAKGNILERFSAQQFPDLHSELNLSSLELGDSALYFCASSVSGTGGNEQFFGPGTRLTVL.